This T cell receptor beta chain was found in a study of T cell repertoires in cytomegalovirus infection. This clonotype has more than one count but fewer than ten. What it binds is not known. Each CDR3 protein gets one entry after TCRdb re-called the reads with MiXCR. Here the sample spans approximately 730,000 distinct CDR3 sequences, roughly 30% being singletons. This receptor was obtained from a human donor in good health (CMV status not recorded). Some clones in this sample may be carry-over from other donors' samples. Sequences were derived from cultured PBMCs, sampled from culture after CMV antigen stimulation.

The CDR3: CASSPATSGDYEQYF. CDR3 nucleotides: TGTGCCAGCAGCCCCGCTACTAGCGGGGATTACGAGCAGTACTTC. V usage is TRBV7-8 and J usage is TRBJ2-7; 10 bases line up with TRBD2. This CDR3 region has 15 residues. The germline CDR1 and CDR2 sequences are SGHVS and FQNEAQ. The junction had 8 bases not matched to a gene; V was cut back by 5 bases and J by 4 bases.